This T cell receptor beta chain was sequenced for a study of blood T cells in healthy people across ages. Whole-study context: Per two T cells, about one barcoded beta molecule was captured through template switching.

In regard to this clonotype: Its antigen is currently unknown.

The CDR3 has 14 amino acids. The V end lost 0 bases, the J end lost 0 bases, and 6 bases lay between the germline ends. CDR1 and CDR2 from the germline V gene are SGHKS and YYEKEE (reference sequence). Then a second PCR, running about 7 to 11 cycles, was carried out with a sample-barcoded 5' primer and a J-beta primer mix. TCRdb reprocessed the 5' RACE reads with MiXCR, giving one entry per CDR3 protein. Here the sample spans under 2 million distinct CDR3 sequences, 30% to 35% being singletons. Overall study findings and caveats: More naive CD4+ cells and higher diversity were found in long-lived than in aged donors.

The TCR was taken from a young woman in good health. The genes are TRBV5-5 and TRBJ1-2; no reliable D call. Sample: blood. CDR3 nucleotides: TGTGCCAGCAGCTTGGACGCCACTAACTATGGCTACACCTTC. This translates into CASSLDATNYGYTF.